Sequencing of this T cell receptor (beta chain) was carried out in a study of PD-1 blockade in classical Hodgkin lymphoma. Study in general: Intravenous nivolumab at 3 mg/kg was given to patients every 2 weeks. Study results and caveats: Relapsed/refractory patients reportedly had lower baseline diversity than newly diagnosed patients. Repertoire differences have undefined causes, possibly disease activity or prior therapy.

CDR1 and CDR2 from the germline V gene are LNHDA and SQIVND (reference sequence). The ends lost 3 bases at V and 8 bases at J; junction bases unmatched: 12. This CDR3 has 15 amino acids. After autologous stem cell transplantation all patients relapsed, and prior brentuximab vedotin exposure differed between cohorts. Best overall response was complete response, partial response or progressive disease in these relapsed/refractory classical Hodgkin lymphoma patients. This clone was observed a few times. Antigen: not known. Generated by immunoSEQ multiplex PCR, the TCRdb table keeps only in-frame clones and is missing some. The table includes 120,000 to 150,000 clones, about 81% detected once.

The sequences come from peripheral blood mononuclear cells (PBMCs), collected before the second cycle of nivolumab. The sequence came from a human donor with classical Hodgkin lymphoma. The chain carries TRBV19 and TRBJ1-1; 7 nucleotides match TRBD1. The CDR3, as DNA: TGTGCCAGTAGTATTCGGCGACAGGGTCCCCCCGAAGCTTTCTTT. Encoded protein: CASSIRRQGPPEAFF.